The clone carrying this T cell receptor beta chain was seen many times. Its antigen is not known. The CDR3 is cut off 3 residues early in the read; its end comes from the germline J gene. The CDR3 sequence is 15 residues long. The ends were cut back, 5 bases at V and 6 bases at J, with 21 bases in the middle. The germline V gene has CDR1 GTSNPN and CDR2 SVGIG (reference sequence). These data originate in a study of T cell clonality in common variable immunodeficiency. Notes on the study in general: CVID subjects showed higher TCRbeta clonality than healthy controls. Reportedly, TCR beta sequences from common variable immunodeficiency showed fewer deletions and N-nucleotide insertions. Fewer TCRbeta clones were shared among CVID subjects than controls.

Caucasian heritage predominated among both patients and controls. Method: immunoSEQ multiplex PCR; TCRdb's copy keeps in-frame clones and lacks some. Sampling found around 50,000 clones, none seen once. The sample consisted of peripheral blood mononuclear cells. V and J are TRBV30 and TRBJ2-3, with D maybe TRBD1 (7 bases). The origin of this receptor is a person aged 18 to 75 in good health. The CDR3 spells CAWVVGGGAGDTQYF. The covered CDR3 bases are TGTGCCTGGGTTGTAGGAGGGGGCGCAGGGGATACG.